This TCR beta chain is from a study of T cells in Graves' hyperthyroidism and ophthalmopathy. Amplification yielded TCR beta CDR3 regions, with RNA transcripts as the source. First-round RT-PCR of the TCR CDR3 relied on the HTBI primer set. TCRdb used MiXCR to reprocess the multiplex PCR reads, holding one entry per CDR3 protein. The sample shows approximately 300,000 distinct CDR3 sequences, roughly a fifth of them seen only once. The source of this sequence is a man in his forties or fifties with Graves' ophthalmopathy. The sequencing sample was made of blood.

CDR3 sequence: CASSAGAGGPSDTQYF. As DNA, the CDR3 is TGTGCCAGCAGCGCCGGAGCGGGAGGGCCGTCAGATACGCAGTATTTT. The rearrangement links TRBV9 to TRBJ2-3, with TRBD2 matching 10 bases. Germline CDR1 SGDLS, CDR2 YYNGEE. This CDR3 spans 16 amino acids. J gave up 4 bases and V 3 bases, and 8 bases lay outside the gene matches.